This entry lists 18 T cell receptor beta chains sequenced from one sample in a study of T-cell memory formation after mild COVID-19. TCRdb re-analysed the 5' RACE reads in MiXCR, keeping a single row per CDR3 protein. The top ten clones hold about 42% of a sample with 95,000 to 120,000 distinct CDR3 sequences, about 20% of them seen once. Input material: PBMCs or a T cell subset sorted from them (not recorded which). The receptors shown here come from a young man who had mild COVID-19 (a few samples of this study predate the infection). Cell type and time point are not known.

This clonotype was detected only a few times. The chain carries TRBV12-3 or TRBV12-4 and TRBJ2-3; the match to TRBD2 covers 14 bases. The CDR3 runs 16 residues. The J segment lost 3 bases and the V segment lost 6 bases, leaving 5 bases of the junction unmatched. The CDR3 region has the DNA TGTGCCAGCAGGCCCAGACTAGCGGGGGGGACAGATACGCAGTATTTT. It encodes CASRPRLAGGTDTQYF.

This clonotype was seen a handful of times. Here the CDR3 reads CASSQAVSIGDTIYF. The CDR3, as DNA: TGCGCCAGCAGCCAAGCGGTTTCGATCGGTGACACCATATATTTT. This sequence joins TRBV4-1 and TRBJ1-3; the D is unclear. V lost 1 base and J 8 bases, leaving 15 bases between the germline ends. Germline CDR1 is MGHRA and CDR2 is YSYEKL. This CDR3 has 15 amino acids.

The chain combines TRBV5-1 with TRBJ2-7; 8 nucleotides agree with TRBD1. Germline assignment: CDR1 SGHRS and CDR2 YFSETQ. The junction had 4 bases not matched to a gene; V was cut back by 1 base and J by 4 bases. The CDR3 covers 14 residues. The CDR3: CASSLSGGEYEQYF. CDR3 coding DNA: TGCGCCAGCAGCTTGTCAGGGGGCGAATACGAGCAGTACTTC. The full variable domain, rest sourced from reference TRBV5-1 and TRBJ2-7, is KAGVTQTPRYLIKTRGQQVTLSCSPISGHRSVSWYQQTPGQGLQFLFEYFSETQRNKGNFPGRFSGRQFSNSRSEMNVSTLELGDSALYLCASSLSGGEYEQYFGPGTRLTVT.

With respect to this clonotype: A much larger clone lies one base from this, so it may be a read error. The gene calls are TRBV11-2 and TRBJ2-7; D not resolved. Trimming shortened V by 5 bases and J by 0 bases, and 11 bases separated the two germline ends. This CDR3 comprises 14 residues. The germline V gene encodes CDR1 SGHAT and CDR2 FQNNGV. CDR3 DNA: TGTGCCAGCAGCGTCCCGGTGAGCTCCTACGAGCAGTACTTC. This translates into CASSVPVSSYEQYF.

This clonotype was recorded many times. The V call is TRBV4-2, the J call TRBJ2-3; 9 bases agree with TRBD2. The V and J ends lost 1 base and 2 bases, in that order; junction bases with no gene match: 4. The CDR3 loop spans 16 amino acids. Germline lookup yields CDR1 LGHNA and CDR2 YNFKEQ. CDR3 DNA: TGTGCCAGCAGCCAAGCGGGACTAGCCCCCACAGATACGCAGTATTTT. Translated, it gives CASSQAGLAPTDTQYF.

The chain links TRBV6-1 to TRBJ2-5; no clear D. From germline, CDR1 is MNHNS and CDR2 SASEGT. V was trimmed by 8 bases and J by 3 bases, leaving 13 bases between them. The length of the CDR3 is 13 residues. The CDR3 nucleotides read TGTGCCAGCGGCTTGACTGGGGAAGAGACCCAGTACTTC. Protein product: CASGLTGEETQYF.

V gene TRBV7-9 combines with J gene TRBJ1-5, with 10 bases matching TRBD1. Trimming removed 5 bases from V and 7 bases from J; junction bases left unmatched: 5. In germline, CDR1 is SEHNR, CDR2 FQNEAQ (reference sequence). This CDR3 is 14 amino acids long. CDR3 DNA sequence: TGTGCCAGCAGCAAGGGACAGGGGAGCCAGCCCCAGCATTTT. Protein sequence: CASSKGQGSQPQHF.

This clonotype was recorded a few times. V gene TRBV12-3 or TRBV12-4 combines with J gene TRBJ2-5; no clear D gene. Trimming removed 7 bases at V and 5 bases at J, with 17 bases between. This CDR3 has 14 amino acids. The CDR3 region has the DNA TGTGCCAGCACCGTCTCTGGGGTTACTGAGACCCAGTACTTC. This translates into CASTVSGVTETQYF.

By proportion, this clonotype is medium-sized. The CDR3 region has the DNA TGTGCCAGCAGCCCCCAGCGGGGGGGCCGTGATACGCAGTATTTT. This translates into CASSPQRGGRDTQYF. The V and J genes are TRBV7-8 and TRBJ2-3; 10 bases align to TRBD2. This CDR3 has 15 amino acids. CDR1 is SGHVS, CDR2 FQNEAQ, per germline. V shed 5 bases, J shed 6 bases, and the junction held 8 bases outside the gene matches.

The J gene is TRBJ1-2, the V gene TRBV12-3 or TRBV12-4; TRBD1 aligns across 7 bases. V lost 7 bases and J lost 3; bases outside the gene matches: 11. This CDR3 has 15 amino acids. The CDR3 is CASTGGAGWDYGYTF. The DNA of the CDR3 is TGTGCCAGCACAGGGGGGGCAGGCTGGGACTATGGCTACACCTTC.

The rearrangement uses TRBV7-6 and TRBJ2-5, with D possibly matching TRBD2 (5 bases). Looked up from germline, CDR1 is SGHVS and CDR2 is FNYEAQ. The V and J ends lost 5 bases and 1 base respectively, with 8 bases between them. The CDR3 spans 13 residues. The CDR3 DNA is TGTGCCAGCAGCGCGGCGGGCCAAGAGACCCAGTACTTC. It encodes CASSAAGQETQYF.

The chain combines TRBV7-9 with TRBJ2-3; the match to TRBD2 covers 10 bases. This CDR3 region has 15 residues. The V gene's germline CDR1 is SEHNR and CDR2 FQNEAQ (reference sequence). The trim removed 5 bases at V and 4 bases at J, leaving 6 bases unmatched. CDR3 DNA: TGTGCCAGCAGCAGTAGCGGGGGGAGAGCAGATACGCAGTATTTT. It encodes CASSSSGGRADTQYF.

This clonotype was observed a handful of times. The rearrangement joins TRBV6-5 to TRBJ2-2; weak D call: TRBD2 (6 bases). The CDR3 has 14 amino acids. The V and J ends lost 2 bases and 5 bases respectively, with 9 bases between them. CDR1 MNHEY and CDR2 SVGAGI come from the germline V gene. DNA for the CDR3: TGTGCCAGCAGTTACGGGGCGGGGACCGGGGAGCTGTTTTTT. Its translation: CASSYGAGTGELFF.

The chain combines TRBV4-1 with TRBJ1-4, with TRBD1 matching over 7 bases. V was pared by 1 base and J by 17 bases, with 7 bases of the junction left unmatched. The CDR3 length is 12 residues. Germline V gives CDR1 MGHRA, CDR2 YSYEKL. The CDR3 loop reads CASSQVPGTAFF. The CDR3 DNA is TGCGCCAGCAGCCAAGTCCCCGGGACAGCATTTTTT.

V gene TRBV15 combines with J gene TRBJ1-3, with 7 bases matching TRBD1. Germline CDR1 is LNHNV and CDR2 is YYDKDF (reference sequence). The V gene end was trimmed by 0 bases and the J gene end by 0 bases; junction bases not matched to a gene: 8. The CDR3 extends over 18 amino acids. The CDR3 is CATSRESTGTYSGNTIYF. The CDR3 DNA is TGTGCCACCAGCAGAGAATCGACAGGGACGTACTCTGGAAACACCATATATTTT.

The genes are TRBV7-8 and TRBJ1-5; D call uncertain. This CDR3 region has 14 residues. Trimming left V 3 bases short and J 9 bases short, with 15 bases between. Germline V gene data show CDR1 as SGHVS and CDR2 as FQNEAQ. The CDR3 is CASSFGPLEGPQHF. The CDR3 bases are TGTGCCAGCAGCTTCGGCCCTTTAGAGGGGCCCCAGCATTTT. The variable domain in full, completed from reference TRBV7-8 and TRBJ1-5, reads GAGVSQSPRYKVAKRGQDVALRCDPISGHVSLFWYQQALGQGPEFLTYFQNEAQLDKSGLPSDRFFAERPEGSVSTLKIQRTQQEDSAVYLCASSFGPLEGPQHFGDGTRLSIL.

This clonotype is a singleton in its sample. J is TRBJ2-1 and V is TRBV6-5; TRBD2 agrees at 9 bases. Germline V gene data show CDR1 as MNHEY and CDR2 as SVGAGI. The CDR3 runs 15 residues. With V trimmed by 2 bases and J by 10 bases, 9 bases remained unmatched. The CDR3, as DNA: TGTGCCAGCAGTTACGATAGCGGGGGAGGAGGAGAGCAGTTCTTC. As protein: CASSYDSGGGGEQFF.

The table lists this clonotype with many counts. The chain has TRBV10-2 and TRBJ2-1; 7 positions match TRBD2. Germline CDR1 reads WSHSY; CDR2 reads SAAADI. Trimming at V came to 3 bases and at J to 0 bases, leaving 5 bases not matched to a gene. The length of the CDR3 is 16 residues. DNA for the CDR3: TGCGCCAGCAGTGACCCCGGGGGGACCTCCTACAATGAGCAGTTCTTC. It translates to CASSDPGGTSYNEQFF.